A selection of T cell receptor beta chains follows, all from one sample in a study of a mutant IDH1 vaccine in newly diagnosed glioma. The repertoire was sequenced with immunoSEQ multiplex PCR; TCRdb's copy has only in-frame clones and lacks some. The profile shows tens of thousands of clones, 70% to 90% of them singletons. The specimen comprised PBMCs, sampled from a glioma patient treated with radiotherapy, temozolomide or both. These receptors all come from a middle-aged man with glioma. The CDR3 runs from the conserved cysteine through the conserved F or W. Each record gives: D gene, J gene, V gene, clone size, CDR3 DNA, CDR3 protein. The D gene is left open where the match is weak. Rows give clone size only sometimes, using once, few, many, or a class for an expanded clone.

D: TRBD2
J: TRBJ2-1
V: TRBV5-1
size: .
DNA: TGCGCCAGCATTGCGGGAGGGTCCTACAATGAGCAGTTCTTC
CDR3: CASIAGGSYNEQFF

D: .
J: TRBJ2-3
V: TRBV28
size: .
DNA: TGTGCCAGCAGCCCTACATTATCTATTTCGGGGATCACAGATACGCAGTATTTT
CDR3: CASSPTLSISGITDTQYF

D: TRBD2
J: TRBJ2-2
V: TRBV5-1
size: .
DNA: TGCGCCAGCAGCCCCTCCGGGGGGTGGACTAGCGTCTCGAACACCGGGGAGCTGTTTTTT
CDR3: CASSPSGGWTSVSNTGELFF

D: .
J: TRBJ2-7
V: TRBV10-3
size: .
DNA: TGTGCCATCGGTCGGCAGGGCCACTACGAGCAGTACTTC
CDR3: CAIGRQGHYEQYF

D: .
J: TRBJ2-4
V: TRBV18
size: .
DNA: TGTGCCAGCTCACCATCCCGGACCGAAAACATTCAGTACTTC
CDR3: CASSPSRTENIQYF

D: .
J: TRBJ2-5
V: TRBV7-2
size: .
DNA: TGTGCCAGCAGCACCTCACAAGAGACCCAGTACTTC
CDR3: CASSTSQETQYF

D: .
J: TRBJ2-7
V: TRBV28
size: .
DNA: TGTGCCAGCACGCCCGTAGGCGGGACGATATACGAGCAGTACTTC
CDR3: CASTPVGGTIYEQYF

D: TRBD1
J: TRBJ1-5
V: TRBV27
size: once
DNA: TGTGCCAGCAGTAAGACAGGGGGCAGGAGCAATCAGCCCCAGCATTTT
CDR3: CASSKTGGRSNQPQHF

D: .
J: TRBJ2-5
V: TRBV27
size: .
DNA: TGTGCCAGCCCCCCGAGGGTGGAGACCCAGTACTTC
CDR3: CASPPRVETQYF

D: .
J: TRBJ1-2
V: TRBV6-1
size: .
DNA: TGTGCCAGCAGTGAAGCGAGCAGGTTAACTGGCTACACCTTC
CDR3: CASSEASRLTGYTF

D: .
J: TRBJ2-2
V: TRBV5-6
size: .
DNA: TGTGCCAGCAGCTTGCCCAGGACCACCGGGGAGCTGTTTTTT
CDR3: CASSLPRTTGELFF

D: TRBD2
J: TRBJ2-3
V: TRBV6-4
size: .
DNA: TGTGCCAGCAGACCACTAGCGGCCTCTAGCACAGATACGCAGTATTTT
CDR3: CASRPLAASSTDTQYF

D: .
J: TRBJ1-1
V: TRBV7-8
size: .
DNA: TGTGCCAGCAGCTTGGAGGGCCGAGCACTGAACACTGAAGCTTTCTTT
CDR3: CASSLEGRALNTEAFF

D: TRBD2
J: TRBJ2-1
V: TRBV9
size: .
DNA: TGTGCCAGCAGCGTAGAAGGTCGAGCGGGAGGGAACAATGAGCAGTTCTTC
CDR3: CASSVEGRAGGNNEQFF

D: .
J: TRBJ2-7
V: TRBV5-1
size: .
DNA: TGCGCCAGCAGCTCAGGCCGGACCCCATCAATTACCTACGAGCAGTACTTC
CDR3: CASSSGRTPSITYEQYF

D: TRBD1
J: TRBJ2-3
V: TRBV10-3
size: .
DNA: TGTGCCATCGGCTCCATGGGACAGTCAGACGGCACAGATACGCAGTATTTT
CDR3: CAIGSMGQSDGTDTQYF

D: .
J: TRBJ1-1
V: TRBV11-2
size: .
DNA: TGTGCCAGCAGCTTAGTGGGGGAGGCTTTCTTT
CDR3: CASSLVGEAFF

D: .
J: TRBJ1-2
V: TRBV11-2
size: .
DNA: TGTGCCAGCAGCTCGGATGATGGGGGACATGGCTACACCTTC
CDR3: CASSSDDGGHGYTF

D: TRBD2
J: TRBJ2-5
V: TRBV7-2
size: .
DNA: TGTGCCAGCAGCTTAGTCGCAGCGGGAGGGTTGGAGACCCAGTACTTC
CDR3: CASSLVAAGGLETQYF

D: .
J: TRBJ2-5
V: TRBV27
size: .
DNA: TGTGCCAGCAGCCACGGGACCGCTAGTGAGACCCAGTACTTC
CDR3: CASSHGTASETQYF

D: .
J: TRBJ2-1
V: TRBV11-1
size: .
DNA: TGTGCCAGCAGTTACACAGGTATCTCCTACAATGAGCAGTTCTTC
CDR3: CASSYTGISYNEQFF

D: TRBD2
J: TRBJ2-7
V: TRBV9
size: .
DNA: TGTGCCAGCAGCGTAGGGGGAACTAGCGGGGGGTCCATCTACGAGCAGTACTTC
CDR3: CASSVGGTSGGSIYEQYF